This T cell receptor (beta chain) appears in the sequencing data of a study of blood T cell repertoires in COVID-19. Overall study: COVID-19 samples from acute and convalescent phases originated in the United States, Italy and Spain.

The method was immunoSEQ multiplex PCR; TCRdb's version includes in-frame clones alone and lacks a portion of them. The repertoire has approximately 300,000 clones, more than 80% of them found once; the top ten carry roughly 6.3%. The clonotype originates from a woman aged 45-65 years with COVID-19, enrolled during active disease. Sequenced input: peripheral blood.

CDR3 sequence: CASSLGGDGYTF. Here the CDR3 DNA reads TGTGCCAGCAGCTTAGGGGGGGATGGCTACACCTTC. The chain combines TRBV7-2 with TRBJ1-2, with D possibly matching TRBD1 (5 bases). Germline CDR1 reads SGHTA; CDR2 reads FQGNSA. CDR3 size: 12 residues. With 1 base removed from V and 6 bases from J, the gap between germline ends came to 6 bases. The variable domain in full, with the rest retrieved from reference TRBV7-2 and TRBJ1-2, is GAGVSQSPSNKVTEKGKDVELRCDPISGHTALYWYRQSLGQGLEFLIYFQGNSAPDKSGLPSDRFSAERTGGSVSTLTIQRTQQEDSAVYLCASSLGGDGYTFGSGTRLTVV.